These T cell receptor beta chains were read from a single sample in a study of blood T cells in healthy people across ages. One entry per CDR3 protein results from TCRdb running MiXCR on the 5' RACE reads. Altogether over a million distinct CDR3 sequences are present, around 59% being singletons, with the ten largest covering over 6.5%. The specimen was blood. Receptors were obtained from a man between 18 and 29 years old in good health. Each CDR3 is given with its conserved first and last residue. Each record gives: J gene, D gene, clone size, V gene, CDR3 DNA, CDR3 protein. D genes are given only for firm matches. The size field is filled for only some rows; it gives once, few, many or a size class.

J: TRBJ2-3; D: TRBD1; size: -; V: TRBV6-8; DNA: TGTGCCAGCAGTTACATCCAGCAGGACAGGGATACGCAGTATTTT; CDR3: CASSYIQQDRDTQYF
J: TRBJ2-7; D: TRBD2; size: -; V: TRBV2; DNA: TGTGCCAGCAGTTCACTACTAGCGGGAGGAAGGAGCTCCTACGAGCAGTACTTC; CDR3: CASSSLLAGGRSSYEQYF
J: TRBJ1-6; D: -; size: -; V: TRBV6-1; DNA: TGTGCCAGCAGGCACCGGGACCCATTAGCCGGCACCAATTCACCCCTCCACTTT; CDR3: CASRHRDPLAGTNSPLHF
J: TRBJ1-2; D: -; size: -; V: TRBV10-3; DNA: TGTGCCATCAGTGGAGGGCCATTGAGCGGCTATGGCTACACCTTC; CDR3: CAISGGPLSGYGYTF
J: TRBJ2-2; D: -; size: -; V: TRBV6-1; DNA: TGTGCCAGCAGGGACGGAACGGGAGCGGGCACCGGGGAGCTGTTTTTT; CDR3: CASRDGTGAGTGELFF
J: TRBJ2-3; D: TRBD2; size: few; V: TRBV29-1; DNA: TGCAGTGGACTAGCAAGCACAGATACGCAGTATTTT; CDR3: CSGLASTDTQYF
J: TRBJ2-4; D: -; size: -; V: TRBV11-2; DNA: TGTGCCAGCAGCTCCGGGACCTCTTATTTAGCCAAAAACATTCAGTACTTC; CDR3: CASSSGTSYLAKNIQYF
J: TRBJ2-1; D: TRBD2; size: -; V: TRBV28; DNA: TGTGCCAGCAAGATAGCGGGTAGCTCCTACAATGAGCAGTTCTTC; CDR3: CASKIAGSSYNEQFF
J: TRBJ1-5; D: -; size: -; V: TRBV10-3; DNA: TGTGCCATCGGTGGAGGAGTTGGCAATCAGCCCCAGCATTTT; CDR3: CAIGGGVGNQPQHF
J: TRBJ1-2; D: -; size: -; V: TRBV29-1; DNA: TGCAGCACGGTAGAGGCTAACTATGGCTACACCTTC; CDR3: CSTVEANYGYTF
J: TRBJ2-3; D: -; size: -; V: TRBV7-2; DNA: TGTGCCAGCAGCCAAATGTGGAGCACAGATACGCAGTATTTT; CDR3: CASSQMWSTDTQYF
J: TRBJ1-1; D: -; size: -; V: TRBV29-1; DNA: TGCAGCGTTGTAGGGGCATGGGGCACTGAAGCTTTCTTT; CDR3: CSVVGAWGTEAFF
J: TRBJ2-2; D: -; size: -; V: TRBV20-1; DNA: TGCAGTGCACCCTCGGGGTGGGTTACCGGGGAGCTGTTTTTT; CDR3: CSAPSGWVTGELFF
J: TRBJ2-5; D: -; size: -; V: TRBV5-6; DNA: TGTGCCAGCAGAAATAGGGTGACCCAGTATTTC; CDR3: CASRNRVTQYF
J: TRBJ2-1; D: -; size: -; V: TRBV20-1; DNA: TGCAGTGCTAGCTGGCAGCTGGGACACAATGAGCAGTTCTTC; CDR3: CSASWQLGHNEQFF
J: TRBJ2-1; D: TRBD2; size: -; V: TRBV6-5; DNA: TGTGCCAGCAAAGGAGCGGGGGGGCGAGGTGAGCAGTTCTTC; CDR3: CASKGAGGRGEQFF
J: TRBJ2-7; D: -; size: -; V: TRBV3-1; DNA: TGTGCCAGCACGAACTCCTCAACGGGCGAGCAGTACTTC; CDR3: CASTNSSTGEQYF